What follows describes a single TCR beta chain. Its antigen is still unknown. On ten immunoSEQ deep assay plates, unsorted PBMC DNA was sequenced. Here immunoSEQ multiplex PCR was the method, and the copy in TCRdb shows in-frame clones only, minus some. In the table there are about 460,000 clones, more than 70% of which are singletons. The data are from a study of shared clonotypes between healthy human individuals. Study conclusions and caveats: A small donor pool kept down the genetic and exposure-history diversity that was represented.

This sequence was found in a middle-aged woman in good health. Some clones in this sample may be carry-over from other donors' samples. Sequences were obtained from PBMCs.

The CDR3: CASSFLHEQYF. In nucleotides, the CDR3 is TGTGCCAGCAGTTTTCTCCACGAGCAGTACTTC. The rearrangement joins TRBV28 to TRBJ2-7; D call uncertain. The V gene's germline CDR1 is MDHEN and CDR2 SYDVKM. CDR3 length equals 11 residues. V was trimmed by 3 bases and J by 5 bases, leaving 5 bases between them.